This is a list of T cell receptor beta chains from one sample in a study of Ad26.COV2.S vaccination and SARS-CoV-2 variants. Here immunoSEQ multiplex PCR was the method, and the copy in TCRdb shows in-frame clones only, minus some. This table has about 330,000 clones, 90% appearing once. Sequenced material: peripheral blood, taken in a trial of Ad26.COV2.S vaccine versus placebo. The receptors here all came from a person between 18 and 59 years old who received the Ad26.COV2.S COVID-19 vaccine or a placebo. Both conserved end residues are part of each CDR3. D genes are given only for firm matches. Clone size is stated in some rows and not others, as once, few, many or a class when expanded.

j_call | clone_size | v_call | d_call | cdr3_nt | cdr3_aa
TRBJ1-2 | - | TRBV3-1/TRBV3-2 | TRBD1 | TGTGCCAGCAGCCAAGGAGGGGGCTCTGGCTACACCTTC | CASSQGGGSGYTF
TRBJ2-5 | - | TRBV20-1 | - | TGCAGTGCTGGCGTAGAGACCCAGTACTTC | CSAGVETQYF
TRBJ2-2 | - | TRBV19 | - | TGTGCCAGTCGGATGGCGGGACGGGCCACCGGGGAGCTGTTTTTT | CASRMAGRATGELFF
TRBJ2-1 | - | TRBV30 | - | TGTGCCTGGCTTAGCGGATCCTACAATGAGCAGTTCTTC | CAWLSGSYNEQFF
TRBJ2-2 | - | TRBV19 | TRBD2 | TGTGCCAGTAGTATATTCGAGGGAGTAGCGGGACGCACCGGGGAGCTGTTTTTT | CASSIFEGVAGRTGELFF
TRBJ1-1 | - | TRBV7-9 | TRBD1 | TGTGCCAGCAGCCCTCGGACAGGGATGAACACTGAAGCTTTCTTT | CASSPRTGMNTEAFF
TRBJ2-3 | - | TRBV7-2 | - | TGTGCCAGCAGCTTAATTGGCCCGGGCACAGATACGCAGTATTTT | CASSLIGPGTDTQYF
TRBJ2-3 | once | TRBV6-5 | - | TGTGCCAGCAGCTGGGGAACGGCAGATACGCAGTATTTT | CASSWGTADTQYF
TRBJ2-2 | - | TRBV27 | TRBD1 | TGTGCCAGCAGTCCGCCGGGACAGGAGGACACCGGGGAGCTGTTTTTT | CASSPPGQEDTGELFF
TRBJ2-1 | - | TRBV5-8 | TRBD1 | TGTGCCAGCCGAGCGTTTGGACAGGGGGCGGGCGATGAGCAGTTCTTC | CASRAFGQGAGDEQFF
TRBJ1-2 | - | TRBV18 | TRBD1 | TGTGCCAGCTCACCAGGTCCGGGACAGGGTAACTATGGCTACACCTTC | CASSPGPGQGNYGYTF
TRBJ1-1 | - | TRBV7-3 | - | TGTGCCAGCAGCACAGGCTACAACACTGAAGCTTTCTTT | CASSTGYNTEAFF
TRBJ1-4 | - | TRBV7-8 | - | TGTGCCAGCAGCCCAATCACCGGGACAACCTCCGAGGGCTTACTGTTTTTT | CASSPITGTTSEGLLFF
TRBJ1-5 | few | TRBV11-2 | - | TGTGCCAGCAGCTCCGGGACGGGTAATCAGCCCCAGCATTTT | CASSSGTGNQPQHF
TRBJ1-2 | - | TRBV6-2/TRBV6-3 | TRBD1 | TGTGCCAGCAGTCCCTTTCAGGGGGTCTATGGCTACACCTTC | CASSPFQGVYGYTF
TRBJ1-4 | - | TRBV7-8 | TRBD1 | TGTGCCAGCAGCTTACAACGGGCAGGGGGCGATGAAAAACTGTTTTTT | CASSLQRAGGDEKLFF
TRBJ2-7 | - | TRBV15 | - | TGTGCCACCAGCAGGGTTTTAGACGAGCAGTACTTC | CATSRVLDEQYF
TRBJ1-2 | - | TRBV27 | - | TGTGCCAGCAGTTCGAACTTAGGCTATGGCTACACCTTC | CASSSNLGYGYTF
TRBJ2-2 | - | TRBV19 | - | TGTGCCAGTTATGACTACGGGAACACCGGGGAGCTGTTTTTT | CASYDYGNTGELFF
TRBJ1-1 | - | TRBV4-1 | - | TGCGCCAGCAGCCAAGATGGATTTCAGGGTGTCACTGAAGCTTTCTTT | CASSQDGFQGVTEAFF
TRBJ1-2 | - | TRBV4-3 | - | TGCGCCAGCAGCCAAGAGAAAGGAGTTCCCAACTATGGCTACACCTTC | CASSQEKGVPNYGYTF
TRBJ1-2 | - | TRBV28 | TRBD1 | TGTGCCAGCCTTTACAGGGGAGGCTTTTATGGCTACACCTTC | CASLYRGGFYGYTF
TRBJ1-2 | - | TRBV19 | - | TGTGCCAGTAGTATTGGGACGGAGGTCTATGGCTACACCTTC | CASSIGTEVYGYTF
TRBJ1-1 | once | TRBV12-5 | - | TGTGCTAGTGGTACCTTCGGGAACACTGAAGCTTTCTTT | CASGTFGNTEAFF
TRBJ2-2 | once | TRBV4-3 | - | TGCGCCAGCAGCCAAGATGAGTTCGGGGAGCTGTTTTTT | CASSQDEFGELFF
TRBJ1-5 | - | TRBV5-4 | - | TGTGCCAGCAGCTTTGGCAGCAATCAGCCCCAGCATTTT | CASSFGSNQPQHF
TRBJ1-3 | few | TRBV5-1 | TRBD1 | TGCGCCAGCACCGGGGACAGGTTGGGCTCTGGAAACACCATATATTTT | CASTGDRLGSGNTIYF
TRBJ1-3 | - | TRBV10-3 | - | TGTGCCATCAGTGTGATCAGAAGCTCTGGAAACACCATATATTTT | CAISVIRSSGNTIYF
TRBJ2-6 | - | TRBV7-2 | - | TGTGCCAGCAGGGCCGGTTCGACCAACGTCCTGACTTTC | CASRAGSTNVLTF
TRBJ1-3 | - | TRBV4-3 | - | TGCGCCAGCAGCCAAGAGCCACAGGGACGTAATGGAAACACCATATATTTT | CASSQEPQGRNGNTIYF
TRBJ2-1 | - | TRBV28 | - | TGTGCCAGCAGGGGGGGGCCCTCCTACAATGAGCAGTTCTTC | CASRGGPSYNEQFF
TRBJ1-3 | - | TRBV29-1 | - | TGCAGCGCCCTGGGGGGGGTAGGCGACTCTGGAAACACCATATATTTT | CSALGGVGDSGNTIYF
TRBJ1-5 | few | TRBV7-9 | - | TGTGCCAGCAGCTTCAATCAGGGGAATCAGCCCCAGCATTTT | CASSFNQGNQPQHF
TRBJ1-6 | once | TRBV30 | TRBD1 | TGTGCCTGGAGTCTTAAAATCTCCGGGACAGGGGGCTTTACGGGTAATTCACCCCTCCACTTT | CAWSLKISGTGGFTGNSPLHF
TRBJ2-2 | - | TRBV24-1 | TRBD2 | TGTGCCACCAGTGATACGGGACTAGCACCCGGGGAGCTGTTTTTT | CATSDTGLAPGELFF
TRBJ2-3 | - | TRBV12-3/TRBV12-4 | - | TGTGCCAGCAGTCTCCCGGGGGATACGCAGTATTTT | CASSLPGDTQYF
TRBJ1-1 | few | TRBV6-5 | - | TGTGCCAGCAGTCCCAACCTCTGGAACACTGAAGCTTTCTTT | CASSPNLWNTEAFF
TRBJ2-5 | - | TRBV5-1 | - | TGCGCCAGCAGCTCCCCTCGCGGAGCTTCGACCCAGTACTTC | CASSSPRGASTQYF
TRBJ1-3 | - | TRBV19 | TRBD1 | TGTGCCAGTAGTACCCACCCAGCCGGGACAGTTCTCTCTGGAAACACCATATATTTT | CASSTHPAGTVLSGNTIYF
TRBJ2-3 | - | TRBV7-2 | - | TGTGCCAGCAGCTTACAGGGCTCGTCAGATACGCAGTATTTT | CASSLQGSSDTQYF
TRBJ2-3 | once | TRBV12-3/TRBV12-4 | - | TGTGCCAGCAGCCAGCTTGGGGCAGAGCAGTATTTT | CASSQLGAEQYF
TRBJ2-2 | - | TRBV5-1 | - | TGCGCCAGCAGCACCTTTATGGTTTATAGGACCGGGGAGCTGTTTTTT | CASSTFMVYRTGELFF
TRBJ2-7 | - | TRBV5-1 | - | TGCGCCAGCAGCTCCTCCTACGAGCAGTACTTC | CASSSSYEQYF
TRBJ2-3 | - | TRBV3-1/TRBV3-2 | TRBD2 | TGTGCCAGCAGCCAAGAGGATTTAGCGGGAGTCCCTAGCACAGATACGCAGTATTTT | CASSQEDLAGVPSTDTQYF
TRBJ2-3 | - | TRBV18 | - | TGTGCCAGCTCGCGAGAAGACTTTGTTACGCAGTATTTT | CASSREDFVTQYF
TRBJ2-1 | - | TRBV27 | TRBD2 | TGTGCCAGCAGTTTAAGACTAGCGGGAGTTATTGAGCAGTTCTTC | CASSLRLAGVIEQFF
TRBJ2-1 | - | TRBV27 | TRBD2 | TGTGCCAGCAGTTTATACCGGGGGGGGATATACAATGAGCAGTTCTTC | CASSLYRGGIYNEQFF
TRBJ2-3 | once | TRBV7-9 | - | TGTGCCAGCAGCTCGGAGGCACCGACTAGCACAGATACGCAGTATTTT | CASSSEAPTSTDTQYF
TRBJ1-5 | - | TRBV19 | - | TGTGCCAGTAAACGACAAGGACAGCCCCAGCATTTT | CASKRQGQPQHF
TRBJ2-1 | - | TRBV5-6 | - | TGTGCCAGCAGGACATCTCGAGACACCCAACTGCGGGATGAGCAGTTCTTC | CASRTSRDTQLRDEQFF
TRBJ1-1 | - | TRBV5-8 | TRBD1 | TGTGCCAGTACCCGGGACAGGGGTACTGAAGCTTTCTTT | CASTRDRGTEAFF
TRBJ2-2 | - | TRBV5-1 | TRBD1 | TGCGCCAGCACAGAAGGCGGGACAGGGGAGGCCGGGGAGCTGTTTTTT | CASTEGGTGEAGELFF
TRBJ1-2 | - | TRBV6-5 | TRBD1 | TGTGCCAGCAGGGCCCGGGACAGGCTACACTATGGCTACACCTTC | CASRARDRLHYGYTF
TRBJ2-3 | - | TRBV4-1 | - | TGCGCCAGCAGCCAAGACATGGGGGCAGCAGATACGCAGTATTTT | CASSQDMGAADTQYF